This T cell receptor beta chain comes out of a study of blood T cell repertoires in COVID-19. Study summary: Samples representing acute and convalescent COVID-19 were sourced from the United States, Italy and Spain. In each case, the material was cDNA or gDNA derived from T cells, B-cell-depleted T cells, or PBMCs.

In the study's own analysis: Amplification of reference gene primers provided the estimated nucleated cell counts. Profiling relied on immunoSEQ multiplex PCR, and the TCRdb table lists in-frame clones only, not all of them. V and J calls and clone size follow that table, whereas D and trimming were derived from the DNA. In the table there are 35,000 to 40,000 clones, 85% of which are singletons. Deletions cut 3 bases from V and 6 bases from J, with 9 bases between. This CDR3 spans 14 amino acids. The germline CDR1 and CDR2 sequences are PRHDT and FYEKMQ (reference sequence). This clonotype was sampled from a human donor in a cohort sampled during active COVID-19. This chain connects TRBV13 to TRBJ1-6; D perhaps matches TRBD1 (6 bases). What was sequenced was peripheral blood. CDR3 loop: CASSFGQLNSPLHF. CDR3 DNA sequence: TGTGCCAGCAGCTTCGGACAGCTTAATTCACCCCTCCACTTT.